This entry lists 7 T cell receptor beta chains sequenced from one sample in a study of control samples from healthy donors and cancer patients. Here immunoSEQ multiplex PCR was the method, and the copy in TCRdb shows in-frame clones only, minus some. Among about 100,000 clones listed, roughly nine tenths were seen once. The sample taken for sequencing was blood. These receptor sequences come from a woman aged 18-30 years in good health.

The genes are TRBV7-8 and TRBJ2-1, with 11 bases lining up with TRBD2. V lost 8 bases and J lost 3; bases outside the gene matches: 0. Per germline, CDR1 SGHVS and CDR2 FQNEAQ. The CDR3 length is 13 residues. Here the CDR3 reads CASGTSGYNEQFF. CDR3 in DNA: TGTGCCAGCGGGACTAGCGGCTACAATGAGCAGTTCTTC.

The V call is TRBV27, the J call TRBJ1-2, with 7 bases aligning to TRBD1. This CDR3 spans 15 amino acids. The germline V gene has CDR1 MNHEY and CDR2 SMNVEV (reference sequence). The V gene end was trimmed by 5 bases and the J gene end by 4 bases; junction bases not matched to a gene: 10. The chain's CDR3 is CASSRGPGQFYGYTF. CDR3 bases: TGTGCCAGCAGTCGGGGACCGGGACAGTTCTATGGCTACACCTTC.

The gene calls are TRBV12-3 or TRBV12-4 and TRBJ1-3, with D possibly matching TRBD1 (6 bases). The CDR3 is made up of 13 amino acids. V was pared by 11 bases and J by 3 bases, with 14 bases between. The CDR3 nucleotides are TGTGCCGGCAACAGGGAGGGTGGAAACACCATATATTTT. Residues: CAGNREGGNTIYF.

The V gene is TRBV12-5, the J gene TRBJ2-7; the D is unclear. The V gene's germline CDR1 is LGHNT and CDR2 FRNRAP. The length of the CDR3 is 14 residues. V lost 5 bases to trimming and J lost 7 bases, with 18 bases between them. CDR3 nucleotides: TGTGCTAGTGGTCACGATGGCCCTAGATCAGAGCAGTACTTC. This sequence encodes CASGHDGPRSEQYF.

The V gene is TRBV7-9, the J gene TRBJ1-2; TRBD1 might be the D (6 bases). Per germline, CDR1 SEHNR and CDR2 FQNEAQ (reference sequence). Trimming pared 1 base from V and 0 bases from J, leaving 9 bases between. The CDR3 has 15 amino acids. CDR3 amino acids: CASSLETGANYGYTF. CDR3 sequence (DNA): TGTGCCAGCAGCTTAGAGACAGGAGCTAACTATGGCTACACCTTC.

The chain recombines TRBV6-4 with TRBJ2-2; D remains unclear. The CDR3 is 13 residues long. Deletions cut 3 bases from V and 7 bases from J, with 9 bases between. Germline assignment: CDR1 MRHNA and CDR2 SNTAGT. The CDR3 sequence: CASSEVGHGELFF. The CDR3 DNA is TGTGCCAGCAGTGAAGTCGGCCACGGGGAGCTGTTTTTT.

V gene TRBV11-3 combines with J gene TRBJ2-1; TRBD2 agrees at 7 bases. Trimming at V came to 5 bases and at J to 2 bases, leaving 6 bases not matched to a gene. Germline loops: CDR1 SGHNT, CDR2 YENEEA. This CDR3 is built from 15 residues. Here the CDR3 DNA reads TGTGCCAGCAGCCCACTAGCGTTAGCCTACAATGAGCAGTTCTTC. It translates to CASSPLALAYNEQFF.